This T cell receptor beta chain was captured in a study of T cells in Graves' hyperthyroidism and ophthalmopathy. The TCR beta CDR3 regions underwent amplification using RNA transcripts as the source. The primer set for the first-round RT-PCR of the TCR CDR3 was HTBI. TCRdb processed the multiplex PCR reads anew with MiXCR; each CDR3 protein has one entry. The sample records about 740,000 distinct CDR3 sequences, 12% to 15% being singletons. The origin of this receptor is a woman under 30 with Graves' hyperthyroidism. The sample comprised blood.

CDR3: CASSQFPPSGNLQETQYF. The CDR3 coding sequence is TGTGCCAGCAGCCAATTCCCACCTAGCGGGAATCTCCAAGAGACCCAGTACTTC. The chain couples TRBV3-1 to TRBJ2-5; TRBD2 matches 9 bases. Germline loops: CDR1 LGHDT, CDR2 YNNKEL (reference sequence). The CDR3 sequence is 18 residues long. With 2 bases clipped from V and 1 base from J, the junction kept 11 bases outside the gene matches.